This TCR beta chain was documented in a study of blood T cell repertoires in COVID-19. About the research overall: PBMCs, B-cell-depleted T cells, or T cells were the source of the cDNA or gDNA that made up the material.

This CDR3 has 16 amino acids. Germline lookup yields CDR1 SGHRS and CDR2 YFSETQ. With 0 bases clipped from V and 3 bases from J, the junction kept 6 bases outside the gene matches. Profiling relied on immunoSEQ multiplex PCR, and the TCRdb table lists in-frame clones only, not all of them. The data contain about 250,000 clones, approximately 84% of them singletons. The origin of this receptor is a man between 45 and 60 years old who had recovered from COVID-19. The sample taken for sequencing was PBMCs or T cells enriched from blood (not recorded which). The gene calls are TRBV5-1 and TRBJ2-7, with TRBD1 identical over 10 bases. For the CDR3, the DNA is TGCGCCAGCAGCTTGGGGGGACAGGGGTTTGGCTACGAGCAGTACTTC. It is translated as CASSLGGQGFGYEQYF.